The 28 T cell receptor beta chains given below trace back to one sample, sequenced in a study of cytomegalovirus exposure and HLA in healthy donors. PCR used 60 Vbeta primers and 13 Jbeta primers. Clones were sequenced by immunoSEQ multiplex PCR, and TCRdb holds only the in-frame ones, with some missing. This table has more than 70,000 clones, about three quarters appearing once. The material sequenced was PBMCs. The source is a man aged 50 or older in good health and CMV-seropositive.

J is TRBJ1-1 and V is TRBV9; D gene unclear. V lost 3 bases to trimming and J lost 1 base, with 10 bases between them. The CDR3 covers 14 residues. Germline V gives CDR1 SGDLS, CDR2 YYNGEE. The CDR3 region is CASSDTLANTEAFF. The DNA for the CDR3 is TGTGCCAGCAGCGACACGTTAGCGAACACTGAAGCTTTCTTT.

This chain uses TRBV7-9 with TRBJ2-7, with 9 bases aligning to TRBD2. Germline V gene sequence: CDR1 SEHNR, CDR2 FQNEAQ (reference sequence). CDR3 length equals 16 residues. Trimming cost V 5 bases and J 5 bases; bases outside gene matches: 13. DNA for the CDR3: TGTGCCAGCAGCGGGAGTTGGGCGGGAGGGAACCACGAGCAGTACTTC. It codes for CASSGSWAGGNHEQYF.

The genes are TRBV4-3 and TRBJ1-4; no clear D. Trimming took 0 bases from V and 7 from J, leaving 12 bases between them. This CDR3 is built from 15 residues. In germline, CDR1 is LGHNA, CDR2 YSLEER. CDR3 nucleotides: TGCGCCAGCAGCCAAGAGAGCGTTCGGGGTGAAAAACTGTTTTTT. Its protein is CASSQESVRGEKLFF.

Comments on this clone: At one of its ends the junction is not consistent with the germline gene, which may arise from a read error. The chain uses TRBV7-9 and TRBJ2-4; D call uncertain. CDR3 length equals 19 residues. Germline assignment: CDR1 SEHNR and CDR2 FQNEAQ (reference sequence). The CDR3 bases are TGTTCCAGCAGCTCCCGGGTCGTGAGTGACGCTCTAGCCAAAAACATTCAGTACTTC. As protein: CSSSSRVVSDALAKNIQYF.

This clone showed up just a few times. The rearrangement joins TRBV27 to TRBJ1-2; D is unclear. V shed 3 bases and J shed 4 bases, with 9 bases lying between them. The CDR3 is made up of 13 amino acids. Germline assignment: CDR1 MNHEY and CDR2 SMNVEV (reference sequence). The CDR3 DNA reads as TGTGCCAGCAGTTTGCCGGGTGGCTATGGCTACACCTTC. Protein: CASSLPGGYGYTF.

The genes are TRBV11-2 and TRBJ2-7, with 10 bases identical to TRBD2. V shed 7 bases, J shed 5 bases, and the junction held 11 bases outside the gene matches. Germline V CDR1 and CDR2: SGHAT, FQNNGV. This CDR3 contains 15 residues. The CDR3 coding sequence is TGTGCCAGCACCCTAGGGGGGCTAGCGGGAGACGAGCAGTACTTC. Protein sequence: CASTLGGLAGDEQYF.

This chain joins TRBV7-6 and TRBJ2-7; 8 nucleotides line up with TRBD1. V gave up 1 base and J gave up 4 bases; unmatched junction bases: 9. CDR3 length: 16 amino acids. CDR1 and CDR2 from the germline V gene are SGHVS and FNYEAQ. The CDR3 protein is CASSLGDPGGLYEQYF. The CDR3 coding sequence is TGTGCCAGCAGCTTAGGGGACCCAGGGGGCTTATACGAGCAGTACTTC.

A few counts support this clone. The rearrangement links TRBV11-2 to TRBJ2-7, with 10 bases aligning to TRBD2. CDR3 length: 14 amino acids. The ends lost 4 bases at V and 9 bases at J; junction bases unmatched: 9. The V gene's germline CDR1 is SGHAT and CDR2 FQNNGV. The CDR3 DNA reads as TGTGCCAGCAGCTCCACCGCCGGGACTAGCGTGCAGTACTTC. Translated, it gives CASSSTAGTSVQYF.

The J gene is TRBJ2-3, the V gene TRBV19; 10 nucleotides match TRBD2. There are 15 residues in the CDR3. Germline trimming cut 5 bases from V and 4 bases from J; bases unmatched to any gene: 6. CDR1 and CDR2 from the germline V gene are LNHDA and SQIVND (reference sequence). The CDR3 bases are TGTGCCAGTAGTGGGGCTAGCGGGAGTTCAGATACGCAGTATTTT. Its protein product is CASSGASGSSDTQYF.

The chain combines TRBV27 with TRBJ2-2, with D possibly TRBD1 on 6 matching bases. There are 14 residues in the CDR3. Trimming cost V 5 bases and J 1 base, with 8 bases left between them. Looked up from germline, CDR1 is MNHEY and CDR2 is SMNVEV (reference sequence). The DNA of the CDR3 is TGTGCCAGCAGTGCCAGGGGGAACACCGGGGAGCTGTTTTTT. Translation gives CASSARGNTGELFF.

The V call is TRBV6-5, the J call TRBJ1-1, with D unresolved. Deletions cut 7 bases from V and 1 base from J, with 13 bases between. Germline lookup yields CDR1 MNHEY and CDR2 SVGAGI. The CDR3 runs to 14 residues. The CDR3 DNA reads TGTGCCAGCACTCCCGGACTGAAGAACACTGAAGCTTTCTTT. Amino acids: CASTPGLKNTEAFF.

This sequence joins TRBV7-2 and TRBJ2-1; possibly TRBD1 for D (5 bases). The CDR3 length is 12 residues. Germline V gene sequence: CDR1 SGHTA, CDR2 FQGNSA. The germline V and J ends were trimmed by 2 bases and 9 bases, with 8 bases remaining between them. The CDR3: CASSLWGGEQFF. The CDR3, as DNA: TGTGCCAGCAGCTTATGGGGCGGTGAGCAGTTCTTC.

The chain carries TRBV11-3 and TRBJ1-1; D gene ambiguous. This CDR3 is 11 amino acids long. The germline V gene encodes CDR1 SGHNT and CDR2 YENEEA. The germline V and J ends were trimmed by 10 bases and 6 bases, with 12 bases remaining between them. The CDR3 sequence is CATRELSEAFF. CDR3 nucleotide sequence: TGTGCCACGCGAGAGTTGTCTGAAGCTTTCTTT.

The chain has TRBV7-2 and TRBJ1-2; D is perhaps TRBD1 (6 bases). Trimming pared 5 bases from V and 5 bases from J, leaving 9 bases between. The CDR3 spans 12 residues. The germline V gene has CDR1 SGHTA and CDR2 FQGNSA. CDR3 residues: CASSPGQYGYTF. In DNA, the CDR3 is TGTGCCAGCAGCCCCGGACAGTATGGCTACACCTTC.

The chain carries TRBV30 and TRBJ1-5; 7 bases match TRBD1. The germline V gene encodes CDR1 GTSNPN and CDR2 SVGIG (reference sequence). The CDR3 length is 15 residues. V was clipped by 3 bases and J by 0 bases; unmatched bases: 5. CDR3 DNA: TGTGCCTGGAGCTTACAGGGGATTAGCAATCAGCCCCAGCATTTT. It codes for CAWSLQGISNQPQHF.

The chain combines TRBV6-5 with TRBJ2-7; 10 bases map to TRBD1. This CDR3 spans 13 amino acids. The junction had 4 bases not matched to a gene; V was cut back by 7 bases and J by 4 bases. In germline, CDR1 is MNHEY, CDR2 SVGAGI. The CDR3 DNA follows: TGTGCCAGCAAAGACAGGGGGCAATACGAGCAGTACTTC. Its translation: CASKDRGQYEQYF.

The rearrangement links TRBV7-2 to TRBJ1-3, with 7 bases matching TRBD1. The germline CDR1 and CDR2 sequences are SGHTA and FQGNSA. Trimming removed 5 bases from V and 0 bases from J; junction bases left unmatched: 7. CDR3 length: 16 amino acids. The CDR3 DNA follows: TGTGCCAGCAGCCGAGGACAGGTCCGCTCTGGAAACACCATATATTTT. This translates into CASSRGQVRSGNTIYF.

The J gene is TRBJ2-7, the V gene TRBV4-1, with D perhaps TRBD1 (5 bases). V was pared by 0 bases and J by 7 bases, with 16 bases between. The CDR3 extends over 15 amino acids. The germline gives CDR1 MGHRA, CDR2 YSYEKL. The CDR3 region has the DNA TGCGCCAGCAGCCAAGAAAAGGACATTTTCGGTGAGCAGTACTTC. This codes for CASSQEKDIFGEQYF.

The rearrangement links TRBV23-1 to TRBJ2-1, with 10 nucleotides matching TRBD2. TRBV23-1 is an ORF, with its function uncertain. This CDR3 is built from 15 residues. The junction had 5 bases not matched to a gene; V was cut back by 1 base and J by 8 bases. CDR3 region: CASSQYSGRIDEQFF. CDR3 DNA: TGCGCCAGCAGTCAATATAGCGGGAGGATCGATGAGCAGTTCTTC.

CDR3 sequence (DNA): TGTGCCACCAGCAGTAGCGGTTTGAGCTACAATGAGCAGTTCTTC. This gives the protein CATSSSGLSYNEQFF. This chain joins TRBV15 and TRBJ2-1; maybe TRBD2 (6 bases). Per germline, CDR1 LNHNV and CDR2 YYDKDF (reference sequence). Trimming took off 3 bases at V and 3 bases at J, with 12 bases between the two ends. The CDR3 loop spans 15 amino acids.

The chain joins TRBV11-3 to TRBJ2-1; 11 bases are shared with TRBD2. The CDR3 is 16 residues long. V lost 4 bases and J lost 10; bases outside the gene matches: 12. The germline gives CDR1 SGHNT, CDR2 YENEEA. DNA for the CDR3: TGTGCCAGCAGCTCGCTACTAGCGGGAGTATCAGGCGAGCAGTTCTTC. This codes for CASSSLLAGVSGEQFF.

The gene calls are TRBV11-3 and TRBJ2-7; 11 bases are shared with TRBD1. V lost 9 bases and J lost 7; bases outside the gene matches: 8. Germline V CDR1 and CDR2: SGHNT, YENEEA. The CDR3 is made up of 13 amino acids. The CDR3 loop reads CASSGTGGLEQYF. The CDR3 coding sequence is TGTGCCAGTTCCGGGACAGGGGGTCTTGAGCAGTACTTC. The variable domain in full, with the rest retrieved from reference TRBV11-3 and TRBJ2-7, is EAGVVQSPRYKIIEKKQPVAFWCNPISGHNTLYWYLQNLGQGPELLIRYENEEAVDDSQLPKDRFSAERLKGVDSTLKIQPAELGDSAVYLCASSGTGGLEQYFGPGTRLTVT.

This clone was recorded only once. The chain has TRBV11-2 and TRBJ2-1; the D gene is possibly TRBD2 (6 bases). The CDR3 is 15 amino acids. The V gene lost 4 bases and the J gene lost 5 bases, with 15 bases spanning the gap. Germline V gene data show CDR1 as SGHAT and CDR2 as FQNNGV. The CDR3 loop is CASSSERWGDNEQFF. The CDR3 nucleotides read TGTGCCAGCAGCTCAGAGCGGTGGGGGGACAATGAGCAGTTCTTC.

The J gene is TRBJ2-1, the V gene TRBV5-4; TRBD2 agrees at 10 bases. Germline values: CDR1 SGHNT, CDR2 YYREEE (reference sequence). V lost 3 bases, J lost 14 bases, and 5 bases stayed unmatched. The CDR3 sequence is 12 residues long. The CDR3 region has the DNA TGTGCCAGCAGCTCGGAGCGGGAGGGGGAGTTCTTC. It codes for CASSSEREGEFF. The whole variable domain, remainder taken from reference TRBV5-4 and TRBJ2-1, is ETGVTQSPTHLIKTRGQQVTLRCSSQSGHNTVSWYQQALGQGPQFIFQYYREEENGRGNFPPRFSGLQFPNYSSELNVNALELDDSALYLCASSSEREGEFFGPGTRLTVL.

The chain couples TRBV27 to TRBJ1-2, with D possibly TRBD1 on 6 matching bases. Germline CDR1 reads MNHEY; CDR2 reads SMNVEV (reference sequence). The V end lost 5 bases, the J end lost 5 bases, and 9 bases lay between the germline ends. The CDR3 spans 12 residues. The CDR3, as DNA: TGTGCCAGCAGTGACAGGACGTATGGCTACACCTTC. The encoded protein is CASSDRTYGYTF.

V usage is TRBV25-1 and J usage is TRBJ2-1; D unclear. Germline-derived CDR1 and CDR2 are MGHDK and SYGVNS. Trimming shortened V by 2 bases and J by 3 bases, and 5 bases separated the two germline ends. The CDR3 spans 13 residues. The CDR3 DNA reads as TGTGCCAGCAGTGAAACTAACTACAATGAGCAGTTCTTC. Protein: CASSETNYNEQFF.

The J gene is TRBJ1-4, the V gene TRBV5-4; D is undetermined. Trimming cost V 5 bases and J 4 bases, with 9 bases left between them. The CDR3 has 13 residues. Per germline, CDR1 SGHNT and CDR2 YYREEE (reference sequence). The CDR3 region is CASSLQSNEKLFF. The DNA for the CDR3 is TGTGCCAGCAGTTTACAGAGTAATGAAAAACTGTTTTTT.

The chain has TRBV4-1 and TRBJ2-7; 7 positions match TRBD1. V lost 0 bases to trimming and J lost 5 bases; unmatched junction nucleotides: 13. The CDR3 covers 17 residues. The V gene's germline CDR1 is MGHRA and CDR2 YSYEKL. CDR3 DNA: TGCGCCAGCAGCCAAGACAGAGTCGAACAGGGGATCCACGAGCAGTACTTC. Translation: CASSQDRVEQGIHEQYF.